This T cell receptor (beta chain) was documented in a study of blood T cell repertoires in COVID-19. As for the study in general: The samples span acute and convalescent COVID-19 from the United States, Italy and Spain.

Original data processing: The assay estimated nucleated cells by amplifying reference gene primers. TCRdb's copy holds only in-frame clones and misses some; the assay was immunoSEQ multiplex PCR. The DNA gave D and trimming, while V, J and clone size come from that table. The sample yields 300,000 or so clones, roughly 90% seen once. In germline, CDR1 is SGHVS, CDR2 FQNEAQ. V dropped 3 bases and J dropped 0; count of bases not matched to a gene: 7. The CDR3 totals 17 residues. Participants were placed into cohorts based on the clinical history they reported. V is TRBV7-8 and J is TRBJ2-3; 9 nucleotides line up with TRBD2. The source material was PBMCs or T cells enriched from blood (not recorded which). The receptor was derived from a man between 60 and 70 years old who had recovered from COVID-19. CDR3 sequence reads: CASSFSGGRASTDTQYF. CDR3 nucleotides: TGTGCCAGCAGCTTTAGTGGCGGGAGGGCAAGCACAGATACGCAGTATTTT.